This T cell receptor beta chain was identified during a study of long-term antiretroviral therapy in people with HIV. General study results and limits: Post-ART diversity increased but stayed below transplant donor controls. Pre-ART expanded clones dominated the repertoire at every time point. ART adherence was not documented, and neither viral resistance nor therapy changes had any data.

Per the germline V gene, CDR1 is SNHLY and CDR2 is FYNNEI. V lost 6 bases, J lost 2 bases, and 10 bases lay in between. The CDR3 has 13 amino acids. The samples, holding 1-10 million cryopreserved PBMC, were thawed before DNA extraction was carried out. At survey level, the immunoSEQ assay was run in its v3.0 version. Assay used: immunoSEQ multiplex PCR; TCRdb lists only in-frame clones, some missing. The table records about 25,000 clones, 65% to 90% of them present only once. Turning to this clone: Antigen specificity is unknown.

This clonotype originated in a man aged 45-65 years with HIV. The sequencing here drew on unsorted PBMCs, taken 1.2 years after starting antiretroviral therapy. The V gene is TRBV2, the J gene TRBJ2-5; D is undetermined. The CDR3 region is CASRSHVQETQYF. DNA of the CDR3: TGTGCCAGCAGATCTCACGTACAAGAGACCCAGTACTTC.